These 2 T cell receptor beta chains originate from one sample sequenced in a study of TIL therapy for anti-PD-1-resistant metastatic lung cancer. Time point denoted: pre-treatment sample, taken before nivolumab and TIL therapy. Sequencing used immunoSEQ v3. Clones were sequenced by immunoSEQ multiplex PCR, and TCRdb holds only the in-frame ones, with some missing. The top ten hold approximately 6% of the sample, which has about 36,000 clones, less than 85% seen once. The material sequenced was blood, taken at baseline. These TCRs come from a person aged 25 to 80 with non-small cell lung cancer.

The chain links TRBV7-9 to TRBJ1-4; tentatively, D is TRBD1 (5 bases). The CDR3 loop spans 15 amino acids. The V and J ends lost 5 bases and 5 bases respectively, with 15 bases between them. Looked up from germline, CDR1 is SEHNR and CDR2 is FQNEAQ (reference sequence). CDR3 bases: TGTGCCAGCAGCCTGAGACAGAGCTCAAATGAAAAACTGTTTTTT. Protein: CASSLRQSSNEKLFF.

This chain connects TRBV27 to TRBJ2-1; TRBD1 aligns across 7 bases. Germline trimming cut 6 bases from V and 4 bases from J; bases unmatched to any gene: 6. This CDR3 contains 14 residues. Germline loops: CDR1 MNHEY, CDR2 SMNVEV (reference sequence). CDR3 amino acids: CASRPRQGYNEQFF. The DNA for the CDR3 is TGTGCCAGCAGACCCCGACAGGGATACAATGAGCAGTTCTTC.